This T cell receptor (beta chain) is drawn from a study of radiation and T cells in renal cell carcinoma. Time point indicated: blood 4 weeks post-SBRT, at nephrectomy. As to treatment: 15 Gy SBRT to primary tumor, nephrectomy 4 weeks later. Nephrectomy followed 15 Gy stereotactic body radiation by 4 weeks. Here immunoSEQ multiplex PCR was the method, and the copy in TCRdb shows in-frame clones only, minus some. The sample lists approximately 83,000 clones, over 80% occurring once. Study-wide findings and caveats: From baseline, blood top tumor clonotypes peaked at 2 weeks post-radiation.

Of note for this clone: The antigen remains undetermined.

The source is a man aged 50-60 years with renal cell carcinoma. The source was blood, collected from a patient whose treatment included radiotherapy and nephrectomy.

Here the CDR3 reads CASSEEDFSHGYTF. CDR3 DNA: TGTGCCAGCAGTGAGGAGGATTTCTCCCATGGCTACACCTTC. The rearrangement joins TRBV2 to TRBJ1-2, with D unresolved. The ends were cut back, 3 bases at V and 6 bases at J, with 14 bases in the middle. The CDR3 length is 14 residues. Germline V lookup: CDR1 SNHLY, CDR2 FYNNEI.